The rows below give T cell receptor beta chains drawn from one sample of a study of cytomegalovirus exposure and HLA in healthy donors. This table comes from immunoSEQ multiplex PCR, and its TCRdb copy is limited to in-frame clones, with some not included. The table has 150,000 to 200,000 clones, about three quarters seen once. The specimen sequenced was PBMCs. The receptor set was obtained from a man aged 18 to 35 in good health and CMV-seropositive. The CDR3 runs from the conserved cysteine through the conserved F or W. D genes are given only for firm matches. Some rows have no size entry. The others give once, few or many, or a class for an expanded clone.

j_call | d_call | clone_size | v_call | cdr3_nt | cdr3_aa
TRBJ2-1 | - | - | TRBV7-9 | TGTGCCAGCAGCCGGCAGGGGGGAGTCTACAATGAGCAGTTCTTC | CASSRQGGVYNEQFF
TRBJ1-1 | TRBD1 | once | TRBV5-1 | TGCGCCAGCAGCCCTACGGGACAGGGTGTCAACACTGAAGCTTTCTTT | CASSPTGQGVNTEAFF
TRBJ2-1 | - | - | TRBV11-2 | TGTGCCAGCAGCTTAGAGGGGAGTTCCTACAATGAGCAGTTCTTC | CASSLEGSSYNEQFF
TRBJ1-1 | - | - | TRBV7-3 | TGTGCCAGCAGCTTCGGGGTCGGGACTGAAGCTTTCTTT | CASSFGVGTEAFF
TRBJ2-3 | TRBD2 | - | TRBV27 | TGTGCCAGCAGTTCCCTAGCGGGAGGAACAGATACGCAGTATTTT | CASSSLAGGTDTQYF
TRBJ1-1 | - | - | TRBV5-6 | TGTGCCAGCAGCAATAAGCTAAAAGAGATTGAAGCTTTCTTT | CASSNKLKEIEAFF
TRBJ1-2 | - | once | TRBV11-3 | TGTGCCAGCAGCTTGGGAGGGGCCGCGTACTATGGCTACACCTTC | CASSLGGAAYYGYTF
TRBJ2-3 | TRBD2 | few | TRBV6-1 | TGTGCCAGCAGAGTAGCGGGAGGATTGGATACGCAGTATTTT | CASRVAGGLDTQYF
TRBJ1-5 | - | - | TRBV6-1 | TGTGCCAGCAGTGAAAGAGAGGGCTCGGGGGTCCAGCATTTT | CASSEREGSGVQHF
TRBJ1-1 | - | - | TRBV9 | TGTGCCAGCAGCGTAAACGCACGGGGGAACACTGAAGCTTTCTTT | CASSVNARGNTEAFF
TRBJ2-1 | TRBD2 | - | TRBV5-1 | TGCGCCAGCAGCTTGGGACTAGCGGGATATGAGCAGTTCTTC | CASSLGLAGYEQFF
TRBJ2-1 | TRBD2 | - | TRBV6-1 | TGTGCCAGCAGCCCGACTAGCGGATCTTACAATGAGCAGTTCTTC | CASSPTSGSYNEQFF
TRBJ2-6 | TRBD2 | - | TRBV29-1 | TGCAGCGTTGGAGGACTAGCGGGCTCTGGGGCCAACGTCCTGACTTTC | CSVGGLAGSGANVLTF
TRBJ1-5 | - | - | TRBV28 | TGTGCCAGCAGAACAGGGTTGCGGCAGCCCCAGCATTTT | CASRTGLRQPQHF
TRBJ2-2 | - | - | TRBV5-6 | TGTGCCAGCAGCTCCGGACAGTCGAACACCGGGGAGCTGTTTTTT | CASSSGQSNTGELFF
TRBJ2-5 | - | - | TRBV7-2 | TGTGCCAGCAGCGGAGTCCAAGAGACCCAGTACTTC | CASSGVQETQYF
TRBJ1-4 | - | - | TRBV2 | TGTGCCAGCAGTCTCAACTACCCGGGTCCCAGCTCGGATGAAAAACTGTTTTTT | CASSLNYPGPSSDEKLFF
TRBJ1-1 | - | - | TRBV27 | TGTGCCAGCAGTCTAGGCGGGGGCGTGAACACTGAAGCTTTCTTT | CASSLGGGVNTEAFF
TRBJ1-2 | - | - | TRBV9 | TGTGCCAGCAGCGGGGGCAGCTATGGCTACACCTTC | CASSGGSYGYTF
TRBJ2-3 | - | - | TRBV7-9 | TGTGCCAGCAGCTTGGACAGCTATGGCACAGATACGCAGTATTTT | CASSLDSYGTDTQYF
TRBJ2-3 | TRBD2 | - | TRBV27 | TGTGCCAGCAGTTTATCATTAGCGGGAGCCACAGATACGCAGTATTTT | CASSLSLAGATDTQYF
TRBJ1-4 | - | - | TRBV2 | TGTGCCAGCAGCACTGGGGCGGCAACTAATGAAAAACTGTTTTTT | CASSTGAATNEKLFF
TRBJ1-1 | TRBD1 | few | TRBV6-1 | TGTGCCAGCAGTGGAGAGACAGGGATGGGCACTGAAGCTTTCTTT | CASSGETGMGTEAFF
TRBJ1-2 | TRBD1 | - | TRBV2 | TGTGCCAGCAGTGGACAGGGGGCGGGTGGCTACACCTTC | CASSGQGAGGYTF
TRBJ2-3 | - | - | TRBV11-1 | TGTGCCAGCAGCCCCGAGGGCGCGGGTTTCCGCACAGATACGCAGTATTTT | CASSPEGAGFRTDTQYF
TRBJ1-2 | TRBD1 | - | TRBV13 | TGTGCCAGCAGCCGACTCCTCGGGACAGCTAACTATGGCTACACCTTC | CASSRLLGTANYGYTF
TRBJ2-5 | TRBD1 | - | TRBV7-9 | TGTGCCAGCACCTTACAGGGGGCCGTTAAAGAGACCCAGTACTTC | CASTLQGAVKETQYF
TRBJ1-5 | - | - | TRBV21-1 | TGTGCCAGCAGCACTAGGGGCGACAATCAGCCCCAGCATTTT | CASSTRGDNQPQHF
TRBJ1-2 | - | - | TRBV19 | TGTGCCAGCGAAAACAGAAACTATGGCTACACCTTC | CASENRNYGYTF
TRBJ2-2 | TRBD2 | - | TRBV7-6 | TGTGCCAGCAGCTTAGAGGCGGGGGGTGGCACCGGGGAGCTGTTTTTT | CASSLEAGGGTGELFF
TRBJ1-5 | - | - | TRBV5-1 | TGCGCCAGCAGCTTGCGAGGGGGAGATCAGCCCCAGCATTTT | CASSLRGGDQPQHF
TRBJ2-1 | TRBD2 | - | TRBV5-4 | TGTGCCAGCAGCTTGTCAGCGGGGGGATACAATGAGCAGTTCTTC | CASSLSAGGYNEQFF
TRBJ1-2 | TRBD1 | - | TRBV7-9 | TGTGCCAGCAGCTTAGGGGGACAGAACGGCACCTTC | CASSLGGQNGTF
TRBJ1-5 | TRBD1 | - | TRBV7-8 | TGTGCCAGCAGCTCCACCGGACAGGGGGCCGATCAGCCCCAGCATTTT | CASSSTGQGADQPQHF
TRBJ1-2 | - | - | TRBV28 | TGTGCCAGCAGTTTAGGGGCCCCCTATGGCTACACCTTC | CASSLGAPYGYTF
TRBJ2-2 | TRBD2 | few | TRBV5-6 | TGTGCCAGCACCACCGGGACTAGCGTTGTCGGGGAGCTGTTTTTT | CASTTGTSVVGELFF
TRBJ1-3 | - | few | TRBV6-5 | TGTGCCAGCAGTCCCGGTGGAAACACCATATATTTT | CASSPGGNTIYF
TRBJ2-2 | TRBD2 | - | TRBV6-4 | TGTGCCAGCAGTGCTAGCGGGGAGAACACCGGGGAGCTGTTTTTT | CASSASGENTGELFF
TRBJ2-5 | TRBD2 | - | TRBV18 | TGTGCCAGCTCACCCCGGCTAGCGGGCCTCCAAGAGACCCAGTACTTC | CASSPRLAGLQETQYF
TRBJ1-1 | - | - | TRBV19 | TGTGCCAGTAGGGAGGGTTTTGAAGCTTTCTTT | CASREGFEAFF
TRBJ1-6 | - | - | TRBV5-1 | TGCGCCAGCAGCTTGGCAGGGGAGTATAATTCACCCCTCCACTTT | CASSLAGEYNSPLHF
TRBJ1-5 | - | - | TRBV6-6 | TGTGCCAGCGGGGGCCTTTCTAGCAATCAGCCCCAGCATTTT | CASGGLSSNQPQHF
TRBJ2-3 | TRBD2 | medium-sized | TRBV7-8 | TGTGCCAGCAGCTTAGGTGAAGCGGGGGGAGGAGATACGCAGTATTTT | CASSLGEAGGGDTQYF
TRBJ1-2 | - | - | TRBV5-1 | TGCGCCAGCAGCTTGGATGGGGCCGGACTATATGGCTACACCTTC | CASSLDGAGLYGYTF
TRBJ2-2 | - | - | TRBV14 | TGTGCCAGCAGCCAAATTCTGGGTCGGACATTCCAGGAGCTGTTTTTT | CASSQILGRTFQELFF
TRBJ1-2 | TRBD1 | few | TRBV6-1 | TGTGCCAGCAGTCAAACCGGGACAGGGGGTAGCTACACCTTC | CASSQTGTGGSYTF
TRBJ1-4 | - | - | TRBV7-2 | TGTGCCAGCAGCTTTCTTCCCCGAGGAAATGAAAAACTGTTTTTT | CASSFLPRGNEKLFF
TRBJ1-1 | TRBD1 | - | TRBV4-2 | TGTGCCAGCAGTCCAGGGGGCGGCACTGAAGCTTTCTTT | CASSPGGGTEAFF
TRBJ1-2 | TRBD1 | - | TRBV11-2 | TGTGCCAGCAGCTCCCCCGGGACAGGGGGGTATGGCTACACCTTC | CASSSPGTGGYGYTF
TRBJ2-2 | TRBD2 | few | TRBV5-6 | TGTGCCAGCAGCCGGCTTGGGACTAGCGGTACCGGGGAGCTGTTTTTT | CASSRLGTSGTGELFF
TRBJ1-2 | TRBD1 | - | TRBV10-3 | TGTGCCATACTTAAAGGGACAGGGGGCGCTAGCTATGGCTACACCTTC | CAILKGTGGASYGYTF
TRBJ2-3 | TRBD2 | - | TRBV30 | TGTGCCTGGAGTGTAATCCCCAAGGGAGCGGGGGCCACAGATACGCAGTATTTT | CAWSVIPKGAGATDTQYF